This entry lists 14 T cell receptor beta chains sequenced from one sample in a study of CD8 T cells in ankylosing spondylitis. MiXCR was run by TCRdb on the 5' RACE reads, yielding one entry per CDR3 protein. The sample includes around 320,000 distinct CDR3 sequences, less than 25% seen only once; the top ten take 3.5%. What was sequenced was blood, either unsorted or a sorted T cell fraction (not recorded which). All receptors come from a female donor with ankylosing spondylitis or in good health (not recorded which).

At least ten counts were recorded for this clonotype. The V gene is TRBV7-8, the J gene TRBJ1-5; unclear D gene. The CDR3 consists of 14 residues. V was shortened by 6 bases and J by 3 bases, with 12 bases between the two germline ends. Per the germline V gene, CDR1 is SGHVS and CDR2 is FQNEAQ. Here the CDR3 DNA reads TGTGCCAGCAGTCTAGCGGGTTCCAATCAGCCCCAGCATTTT. It translates to CASSLAGSNQPQHF.

The chain carries TRBV27 and TRBJ2-1, with D possibly being TRBD2 (7 bases). Germline lookup yields CDR1 MNHEY and CDR2 SMNVEV (reference sequence). Trimming removed 6 bases from V and 6 bases from J, with 15 bases in between. There are 14 residues in the CDR3. This CDR3 is CASRHGGQGNEQFF. The CDR3 DNA follows: TGTGCCAGCAGGCACGGGGGGCAGGGCAATGAGCAGTTCTTC.

The chain has TRBV9 and TRBJ2-3; 14 positions match TRBD2. CDR1 SGDLS and CDR2 YYNGEE come from the germline V gene. The CDR3 runs 15 residues. V lost 3 bases, J lost 10 bases, and 7 bases stayed unmatched. The CDR3 bases are TGTGCCAGCAGCGCCGGGACTAGCGGGAGATGGCCGCAGTATTTT. Its protein is CASSAGTSGRWPQYF.

This clonotype was seen only a few times. The J gene is TRBJ1-4, the V gene TRBV28, with no clear D. Germline V gives CDR1 MDHEN, CDR2 SYDVKM. CDR3 length equals 14 residues. V was cut by 6 bases and J by 4 bases, with 12 bases left in between. CDR3 protein: CASSYPPVNEKLFF. The CDR3 nucleotides are TGTGCCAGCAGCTACCCCCCTGTTAATGAAAAACTGTTTTTT.

V is TRBV20-1 and J is TRBJ2-3, with D hard to call. CDR3 length: 15 residues. CDR1 is DFQATT, CDR2 SNEGSKA, per germline (reference sequence). Trimming stripped 6 bases from V and 0 bases from J, with 16 bases between. CDR3 bases: TGCAGTGCCTCTTACCCGGCTGCCAGCACAGATACGCAGTATTTT. Residues: CSASYPAASTDTQYF.

At least ten counts were recorded for this clonotype. V and J are TRBV29-1 and TRBJ2-3, with 10 bases identical to TRBD2. V was clipped by 3 bases and J by 4 bases; unmatched bases: 13. The CDR3 extends over 17 amino acids. Per germline, CDR1 SQVTM and CDR2 ANQGSEA. Here the CDR3 DNA reads TGCAGCGTTGATCGGTGGACTAGCGGTCGAAAGGCAGATACGCAGTATTTT. Translating gives CSVDRWTSGRKADTQYF.

This chain connects TRBV28 to TRBJ2-2; 11 bases fit TRBD2. In germline, CDR1 is MDHEN, CDR2 SYDVKM. This CDR3 comprises 16 residues. The trim removed 5 bases at V and 7 bases at J, leaving 9 bases unmatched. The chain's CDR3 is CASSLLAGEGGGELFF. DNA for the CDR3: TGTGCCAGCAGTCTACTAGCGGGAGAGGGAGGCGGGGAGCTGTTTTTT.

The chain joins TRBV6-5 to TRBJ1-5; D is possibly TRBD1 (5 bases). Germline assignment: CDR1 MNHEY and CDR2 SVGAGI. The length of the CDR3 is 14 residues. V dropped 2 bases and J dropped 3 bases, with 8 bases sitting between them. The CDR3 reads CASSYDSYNQPQHF. CDR3 nucleotide sequence: TGTGCCAGCAGTTACGACAGTTACAATCAGCCCCAGCATTTT.

In its sample, this clonotype was seen many times. The chain employs TRBV7-8 and TRBJ2-2; maybe TRBD1 (5 bases). V lost 3 bases and J 4 bases, leaving 9 bases between the germline ends. CDR1 is SGHVS, CDR2 FQNEAQ, per germline. This CDR3 contains 14 residues. In DNA form, the CDR3 reads TGTGCCAGCAGCTTTAGACAGTCCACCGGGGAGCTGTTTTTT. Encoded protein: CASSFRQSTGELFF.

This clonotype was picked up many times. This chain joins TRBV6-1 and TRBJ2-6; D uncertain. Germline CDR1 MNHNS, CDR2 SASEGT. V gave up 10 bases and J gave up 1 base, with 11 bases separating them. This CDR3 comprises 14 residues. The CDR3 is CATRTQSGANVLTF. The CDR3, as DNA: TGTGCCACGCGGACGCAGTCTGGGGCCAACGTCCTGACTTTC.

In its sample, this clonotype was seen a few times. The gene calls are TRBV2 and TRBJ2-3; TRBD1 matches at 8 bases. The CDR3 runs to 13 residues. Germline CDR1 is SNHLY and CDR2 is FYNNEI. Losses at the gene ends were 7 bases for V and 6 bases for J; bases not matched to a gene: 6. The CDR3 nucleotides read TGTGCCAGCACCGGACAGGGTTGGGATACGCAGTATTTT. As protein: CASTGQGWDTQYF.

The chain carries TRBV19 and TRBJ2-7; tentative D call: TRBD2 (6 bases). The V gene's germline CDR1 is LNHDA and CDR2 SQIVND (reference sequence). The CDR3 extends over 12 amino acids. V lost 9 bases and J 7 bases, leaving 16 bases between the germline ends. The CDR3 here is CASAFGGREQYF. The CDR3 DNA reads as TGTGCCAGCGCCTTCGGGGGTCGGGAGCAGTACTTC.

This clonotype was picked up a small number of times. The V gene is TRBV27, the J gene TRBJ2-5; 7 bases align to TRBD1. CDR3 length: 15 residues. Germline trimming cut 5 bases from V and 3 bases from J; bases unmatched to any gene: 9. Germline loops: CDR1 MNHEY, CDR2 SMNVEV (reference sequence). CDR3 region: CASSPRTGREETQYF. Written as DNA, the CDR3 is TGTGCCAGCAGTCCCCGGACAGGTCGTGAAGAGACCCAGTACTTC.

The chain joins TRBV7-2 to TRBJ2-6; D unresolved. CDR1 and CDR2 (germline): SGHTA, FQGNSA. The CDR3 contains 15 residues. Trimming stripped 4 bases from V and 0 bases from J, with 7 bases between. This CDR3 reads CASSSIHSGANVLTF. CDR3 in DNA: TGTGCCAGCAGCTCGATCCACTCTGGGGCCAACGTCCTGACTTTC.